The rows below give T cell receptor beta chains drawn from one sample of a study of tumor-infiltrating lymphocytes in primary liver carcinoma. TCRdb re-called the multiplex PCR reads with MiXCR, one entry per CDR3 protein. This table holds over 100,000 distinct CDR3 sequences, around two thirds found once. Sequencing used tumor-adjacent normal liver tissue. Receptors were obtained from a woman aged 55-69 years with primary liver carcinoma and hepatitis B virus infection. CDR3s include the opening cysteine and the closing phenylalanine or tryptophan. A D gene is named only where the DNA matches it firmly. Rows give clone size only sometimes, using once, few, many, or a class for an expanded clone.

v_gene	d_gene	abundance	j_gene	CDR3nt	CDR3aa
TRBV6-1	TRBD2	many	TRBJ2-7	TGTGCCAGCAGTGAAAGCGGGAGGGCCACCTACGAGCAGTACTTC	CASSESGRATYEQYF
TRBV28	TRBD2	.	TRBJ2-3	TGTGTCAGCAGAGGACCCGGGACTAGCAGGATGGCAGATACGCAGTACTTT	CVSRGPGTSRMADTQYF
TRBV4-1	.	many	TRBJ2-1	TGCGCCAGCAGCCAAGGTGGAGGGGAGAGGTACAATGAGCAGTTCTTC	CASSQGGGERYNEQFF
TRBV9	TRBD1	.	TRBJ1-1	TGTGCCAGCAGTGCACATACCGGGACAGGGCGAATTGTTTGGTTT	CASSAHTGTGRIVWF
TRBV29-1	.	.	TRBJ1-2	TGCAGCGTTGAAGGACACGGCGATGGCTACACCTTC	CSVEGHGDGYTF
TRBV5-5	TRBD1	many	TRBJ2-1	TGTGCCAGCAGCTTGCCGGGACAGGGGAGGGATGAGCAGTTCTTC	CASSLPGQGRDEQFF
TRBV7-9	TRBD1	.	TRBJ2-7	TGTACCAGCAGCTCGGGGACAGGGGGTTCCTACGAACAGTACTTC	CTSSSGTGGSYEQYF
TRBV5-1	TRBD2	.	TRBJ2-5	TGCGCCAGCAGCTTAACCTGGACTAGCGGTCAAGAGACCCAGTACTTC	CASSLTWTSGQETQYF
TRBV30	TRBD2	once	TRBJ2-1	TGTGCCTGGATACGGGAGGACTCCTGCAATGAGCAGTTCTTC	CAWIREDSCNEQFF
TRBV10-3	TRBD2	many	TRBJ2-5	TGTGCCATCAGTCTTAGCGGGAAGGGTGAGACCCAGTACTTC	CAISLSGKGETQYF
TRBV12-3/TRBV12-4	TRBD2	.	TRBJ2-1	TGTACCAGCAGTAGGACCACGGGGGGTAGTAGGCGCTTCTTC	CTSSRTTGGSRRFF
TRBV13	TRBD1	.	TRBJ1-6	TGTGCCAGCAGCCCACGGACAGGATGGGATTCACCCCTCCACTTT	CASSPRTGWDSPLHF
TRBV6-5	.	.	TRBJ2-3	TGTGCCGCTAGTAACCTACTGGCAGATACGCAGTATTTC	CAASNLLADTQYF
TRBV7-9	TRBD1	.	TRBJ2-3	TGTGCTAGCAGCTCACAAGTTAGGACAGGGGCAACAGATACGCAGTATTTT	CASSSQVRTGATDTQYF
TRBV29-1	.	.	TRBJ2-1	TGCAGCGTTGGGGGGCGCGGCAAAGAGACCCAGTTCTTC	CSVGGRGKETQFF
TRBV11-2	TRBD2	.	TRBJ2-1	TGTGCCCGCAACACGACTAGCGGGCGAAGTAATGAGCAGTTCTTC	CARNTTSGRSNEQFF
TRBV11-3	.	.	TRBJ2-2	TGCGCCAGCAGCTTAGGAGGTGCAGGGGACACCCGGGAGCTGCTTTTT	CASSLGGAGDTRELLF
TRBV5-5	.	.	TRBJ2-7	TGTGCCAGCACCCTAACAGGTTCAGAGCTCTTCTACGAGCAGTACTTC	CASTLTGSELFYEQYF
TRBV5-5	.	.	TRBJ1-1	TGTGCCAGCAACCCGATTACAGGGAACGGGTACGCTGAAGCTTTCTTT	CASNPITGNGYAEAFF
TRBV28	.	few	TRBJ1-3	TGTGCCAGCAGTTCTCCGGCCACTGGAAACACCATATATTTT	CASSSPATGNTIYF
TRBV4-1	.	.	TRBJ2-2	TGCGCCAGCAGCCATTGGGTCTCGGATACCGGGGAGCTGTTTTTT	CASSHWVSDTGELFF
TRBV11-3	.	.	TRBJ2-7	TGTGCCAGCAGGTATGGATACGAGTGGTACTTC	CASRYGYEWYF
TRBV11-2	TRBD2	.	TRBJ2-3	TGTACCAGCAGCTTAAGGGGCCTAGCGGGATTGAAATTCCGCACAGATACGCAGTATTTT	CTSSLRGLAGLKFRTDTQYF
TRBV10-3	.	.	TRBJ1-1	TGTGCCATCAGCATTGACAGCACTGAAGCTTTCTTT	CAISIDSTEAFF
TRBV11-2	.	once	TRBJ2-3	TGTGCCAGCAGCTTGGGGGTACTAACGTACACGTCAGATACACAGTATTTT	CASSLGVLTYTSDTQYF
TRBV6-1	TRBD2	once	TRBJ2-1	TGTGCCAGCAGCCTCCGGACTAGCGGGACGAAAGTCGCCTCCTACAATAAGCAGTTCTTC	CASSLRTSGTKVASYNKQFF
TRBV20-1	TRBD2	few	TRBJ2-7	TGCAGTGCTTCTACTAGCGGGGGAACCTACGAGCAGTACTTC	CSASTSGGTYEQYF
TRBV29-1	TRBD2	.	TRBJ2-1	TGCAGCGTTGAAGGGGGGACTACCCGAAGCAATGAGCAGTTATTC	CSVEGGTTRSNEQLF
TRBV11-2	.	.	TRBJ2-1	TGTGCCATCAGCTTCGACTACAATGAACAGTTCTTC	CAISFDYNEQFF
TRBV29-1	TRBD2	.	TRBJ2-1	TGCAGTATTCACCCTCTAGCGGATGATACGAGGAATGAGCACTTCTTC	CSIHPLADDTRNEHFF
TRBV28	TRBD2	many	TRBJ2-3	TGTGCCAGCAGCGGGATGGGCCAGCGGGAGGGCCCAACAGATACGCAGTATTTT	CASSGMGQREGPTDTQYF
TRBV11-2	.	.	TRBJ2-1	TGTGCCAGCATACTAACTTCGGGCGGGATCTTTGATGAGCAGTTCTTC	CASILTSGGIFDEQFF
TRBV11-3	TRBD1	.	TRBJ1-1	TGTGCCAGCAACCCTACCGACAGGGGACAGACTGAAGCTTTCTTC	CASNPTDRGQTEAFF
TRBV11-2	.	.	TRBJ2-1	TGTGACAGCAGCGTGGGCAATACAGCCTACAATGAGCAGTTCTTC	CDSSVGNTAYNEQFF
TRBV5-1	.	.	TRBJ2-1	TGCGCCAGCAGGTCACGAGTGAGGGAAGAGCAGTTCTTC	CASRSRVREEQFF
TRBV29-1	TRBD1	.	TRBJ1-2	TGCAGTGTTGAGGGACAGGGACAGAACTATTGCTACACCTTC	CSVEGQGQNYCYTF
TRBV6-5	.	.	TRBJ2-7	TGTGACAGCAGTTACTCGACGGCCTACGAGCAGTACTTC	CDSSYSTAYEQYF
TRBV4-2	.	.	TRBJ2-2	TGTGCCAGCAGACAAGAGTTCTCAGATCGGGGCGGGGAGCTGTTTTTT	CASRQEFSDRGGELFF
TRBV7-9	TRBD2	few	TRBJ2-3	TGTGCCAGCAGCTTAGCGGGGAGGGGCCCTGATACGCAGTATTTT	CASSLAGRGPDTQYF
TRBV5-1	.	many	TRBJ2-1	TGCGCCAGCAGCTTGGGGGCGGTAAATGAGCAGTTCTTC	CASSLGAVNEQFF
TRBV28	TRBD2	once	TRBJ2-5	TGTGCAAGCAGTCCCCCGGGACTAGCGGGAGGTCGAGAGACCCAGTACTTC	CASSPPGLAGGRETQYF
TRBV12-3/TRBV12-4	TRBD1	.	TRBJ1-5	TGTGCCAGCAGTTCGAACAGGGGTCGTGGCCGTAAGCGCCAGCATTTT	CASSSNRGRGRKRQHF
TRBV4-1	TRBD2	few	TRBJ2-6	TGCGCCAGCAGCCAGGCGGGAGCCTCCTCTGGGGCCTACGTCCTGACTTTC	CASSQAGASSGAYVLTF
TRBV5-6	.	many	TRBJ2-1	TGTGCCAGCAGCTTGATCTCGAGCTCCTACAATGAGCAGTTCTTC	CASSLISSSYNEQFF
TRBV5-4	TRBD1	once	TRBJ1-2	TGTGCCAGCAGCCAACCCTCAGGGGGGGGCTATAGCTACACCTTC	CASSQPSGGGYSYTF
TRBV7-2	.	.	TRBJ2-7	TGTGCCAGCAGCTTAGGGTGGGTGCAGTACTTC	CASSLGWVQYF
TRBV5-4	.	.	TRBJ1-5	TGTGTCAGCAGCTTGGGTGGAAGCAATCAGTCCCAGCATTTT	CVSSLGGSNQSQHF
TRBV11-2	.	.	TRBJ2-2	TGTGCCAGCAGCTTAGGGGGTACACACACCGGGCAGCTGTTTTTT	CASSLGGTHTGQLFF
TRBV5-8	.	.	TRBJ2-7	TGTGCCAGCAGGCTCTACGAGCAGTACTTC	CASRLYEQYF
TRBV5-5	.	many	TRBJ2-7	TGTGCCAGCAGCTTGGCTCTGGAATACTACGAGCAGTACTTC	CASSLALEYYEQYF
TRBV11-2	.	.	TRBJ2-7	TGTGCCAGCAGCACCCACGGGGGACGCTACGAGCAGTACTTC	CASSTHGGRYEQYF
TRBV12-3/TRBV12-4	.	.	TRBJ1-3	TGTGCCAGCAGTACAGAGGGAAACACCATATATTTT	CASSTEGNTIYF